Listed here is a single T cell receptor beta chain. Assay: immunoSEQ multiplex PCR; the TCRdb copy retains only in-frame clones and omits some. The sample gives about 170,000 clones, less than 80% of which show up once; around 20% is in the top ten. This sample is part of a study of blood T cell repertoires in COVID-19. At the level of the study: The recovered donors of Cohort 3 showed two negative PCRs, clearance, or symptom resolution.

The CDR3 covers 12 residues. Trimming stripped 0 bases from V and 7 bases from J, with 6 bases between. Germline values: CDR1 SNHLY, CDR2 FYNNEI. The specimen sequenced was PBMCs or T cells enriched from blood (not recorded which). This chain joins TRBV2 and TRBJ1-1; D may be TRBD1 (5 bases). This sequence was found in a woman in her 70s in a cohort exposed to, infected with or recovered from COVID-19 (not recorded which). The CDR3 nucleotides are TGTGCCAGCAGTGAAGCGGGGGGTGAAGCTTTCTTT. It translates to CASSEAGGEAFF.